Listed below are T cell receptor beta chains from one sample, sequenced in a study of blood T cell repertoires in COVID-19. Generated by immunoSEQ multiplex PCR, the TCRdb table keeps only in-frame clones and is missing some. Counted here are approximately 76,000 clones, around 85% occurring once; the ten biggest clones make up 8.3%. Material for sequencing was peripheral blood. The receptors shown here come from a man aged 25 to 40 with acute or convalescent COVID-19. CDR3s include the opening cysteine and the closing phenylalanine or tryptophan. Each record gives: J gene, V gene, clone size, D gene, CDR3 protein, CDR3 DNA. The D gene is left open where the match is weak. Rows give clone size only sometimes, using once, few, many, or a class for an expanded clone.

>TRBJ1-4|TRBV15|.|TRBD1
CATSRLPTGAGISTTNEKLFF
TGTGCCACCAGCAGACTTCCCACAGGGGCCGGGATTAGTACAACTAATGAAAAACTGTTTTTT
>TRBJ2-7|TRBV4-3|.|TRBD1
CASSQEVAQGYEQYF
TGCGCCAGCAGCCAAGAAGTAGCACAGGGGTACGAGCAGTACTTC
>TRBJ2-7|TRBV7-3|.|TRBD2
CASSLTSASGTYEQYF
TGTGCCAGCAGCTTAACGTCGGCTAGCGGGACTTACGAGCAGTACTTC
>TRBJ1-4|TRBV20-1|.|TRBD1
CSATDRGQANEKLFF
TGCAGTGCTACTGACAGGGGGCAGGCTAATGAAAAACTGTTTTTT
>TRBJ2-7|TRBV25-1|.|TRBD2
CASSETSGRNYEQYF
TGTGCCAGCAGTGAAACTAGCGGGAGGAATTACGAGCAGTACTTC
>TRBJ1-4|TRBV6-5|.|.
CASRRTRWGELFF
TGTGCCAGCAGGAGGACGAGGTGGGGGGAACTGTTTTTT
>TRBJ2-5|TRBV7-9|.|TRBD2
CASSRGTSGSRETQYF
TGTGCCAGCAGCCGGGGGACTAGCGGGAGTAGGGAGACCCAGTACTTC
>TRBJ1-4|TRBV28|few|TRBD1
CASLAGGREKLFF
TGTGCCAGTCTTGCAGGGGGAAGGGAAAAACTGTTTTTT
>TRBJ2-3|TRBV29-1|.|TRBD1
CSVEGTGGAVDTQYF
TGCAGCGTTGAAGGGACAGGGGGCGCGGTAGATACGCAGTATTTT
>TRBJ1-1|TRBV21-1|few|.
CASSTPGTGETEAFF
TGTGCCAGCAGCACGCCCGGGACAGGTGAAACTGAAGCTTTCTTT
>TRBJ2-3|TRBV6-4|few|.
CASSVIPAPGDTQYF
TGTGCCAGCAGTGTCATCCCCGCGCCTGGAGATACGCAGTATTTT
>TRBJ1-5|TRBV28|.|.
CASRNFRGNQPQHF
TGTGCCAGCAGAAATTTCAGGGGCAATCAGCCCCAGCATTTT
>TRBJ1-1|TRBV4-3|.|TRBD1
CASSHPPGQGGSTEAFF
TGCGCCAGCAGCCATCCACCGGGACAGGGGGGGAGCACTGAAGCTTTCTTT
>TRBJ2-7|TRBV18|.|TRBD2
CASSSWTSRVHEQYF
TGTGCCAGCTCGTCGTGGACTAGTAGGGTCCACGAGCAGTACTTC
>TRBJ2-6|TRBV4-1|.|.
CASSQVLALGVLTF
TGCGCCAGCAGCCAAGTACTAGCCCTAGGCGTCCTGACTTTC
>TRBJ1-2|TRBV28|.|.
CASRFTGPYGYTF
TGTGCCAGCAGATTTACAGGCCCCTATGGCTACACCTTC
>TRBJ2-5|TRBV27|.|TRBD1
CASSLDRGETQYF
TGTGCCAGCAGTTTAGACAGGGGGGAGACCCAGTACTTC
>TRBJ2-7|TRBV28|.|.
CASKPGTSLSPYEQYF
TGTGCCAGCAAACCCGGGACTTCCCTTAGTCCATACGAGCAGTACTTC
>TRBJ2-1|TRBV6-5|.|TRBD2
CASMPVAAGSIEQFF
TGTGCCAGCATGCCCGTGGCAGCGGGAAGTATTGAGCAGTTCTTC
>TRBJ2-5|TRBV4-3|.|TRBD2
CASSPSGSEETQYF
TGCGCCAGCAGCCCTAGCGGGAGTGAAGAGACCCAGTACTTC
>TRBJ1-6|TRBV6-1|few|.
CASSEMSSYNSPLHF
TGTGCCAGCAGTGAAATGAGCTCCTATAATTCACCCCTCCACTTT
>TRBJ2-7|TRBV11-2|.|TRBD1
CASSEYRGVSYEQYF
TGTGCCAGCAGCGAATACAGGGGAGTAAGCTACGAGCAGTACTTC
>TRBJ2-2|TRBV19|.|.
CASSIARWGPGELFF
TGTGCCAGTAGTATAGCCCGATGGGGGCCCGGGGAGCTGTTTTTT
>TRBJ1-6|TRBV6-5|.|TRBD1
CASSLSGQGGASPLHF
TGTGCCAGCAGTTTGAGCGGACAGGGAGGTGCTTCACCCCTCCACTTT
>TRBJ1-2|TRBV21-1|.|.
CASSKASGQNNYGYTF
TGTGCCAGCAGCAAAGCTTCGGGACAGAACAACTATGGCTACACCTTC
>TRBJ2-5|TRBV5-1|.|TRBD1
CASSFGLIRDRQGQYF
TGCGCCAGCAGCTTTGGCCTCATCCGGGACAGACAAGGGCAGTACTTC
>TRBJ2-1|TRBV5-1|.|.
CASSLGVSTGAGNEQFF
TGCGCCAGCAGCTTAGGGGTGTCGACGGGAGCGGGTAATGAGCAGTTCTTC
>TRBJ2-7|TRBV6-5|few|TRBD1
CASSYGTVGYEQYF
TGTGCCAGCAGTTACGGGACAGTAGGGTACGAGCAGTACTTC
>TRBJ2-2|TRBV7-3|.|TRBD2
CASSLLAGGYSGELFF
TGTGCCAGCAGCTTACTTGCGGGAGGGTACTCCGGGGAGCTGTTTTTT
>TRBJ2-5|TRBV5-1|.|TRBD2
CASSPGTNRQETQYF
TGCGCCAGCAGTCCCGGGACTAACCGACAAGAGACCCAGTACTTC
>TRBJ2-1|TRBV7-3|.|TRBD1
CASSSTGFDEQFF
TGTGCCAGCAGCTCGACAGGGTTCGATGAGCAGTTCTTC
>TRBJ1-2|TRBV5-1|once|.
CASSWGRQQYGYTF
TGCGCCAGCAGCTGGGGCAGACAGCAATATGGCTACACCTTC
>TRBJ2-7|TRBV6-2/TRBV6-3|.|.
CASSLESGQYEQYF
TGTGCCAGCAGTTTGGAGTCAGGGCAATACGAGCAGTACTTC
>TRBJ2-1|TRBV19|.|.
CASRSDRSSYNEQFF
TGTGCCAGTAGAAGTGACAGGAGCTCCTACAATGAGCAGTTCTTC
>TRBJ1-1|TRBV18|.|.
CASSPHQGKQAFF
TGTGCCAGCTCACCTCACCAGGGGAAACAAGCTTTCTTT
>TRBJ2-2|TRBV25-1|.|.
CASSEKVTGNTGELFF
TGTGCCAGCAGTGAAAAGGTGACAGGGAACACCGGGGAGCTGTTTTTT
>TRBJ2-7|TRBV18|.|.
CASSPDWRDSYEQYF
TGTGCCAGCTCCCCAGACTGGCGGGATTCTTACGAGCAGTACTTC